This entry describes one T cell receptor beta chain. The record originates from a study of shared clonotypes between healthy human individuals. The germline V gene has CDR1 SGDLS and CDR2 YYNGEE. The length of the CDR3 is 15 residues. Trimming removed 4 bases at V and 0 bases at J, with 13 bases between. Libraries were prepared by immunoSEQ multiplex PCR; TCRdb keeps only in-frame clonotypes and omits some of them. The table lists approximately 2.5 million clones, approximately 94% of them singletons. The specimen was naive CD4+ T cells from PBMCs. Described subset: CD45RA+ positively selected. This sequence was found in a man in his late teens or twenties in good health. Some clones in this sample may be carry-over from other donors' samples. This chain uses TRBV9 with TRBJ2-5, with D possibly matching TRBD2 (6 bases). The CDR3 is CASSPRGSYQETQYF. The CDR3 nucleotides read TGTGCCAGCAGCCCCCGGGGGAGCTACCAAGAGACCCAGTACTTC.